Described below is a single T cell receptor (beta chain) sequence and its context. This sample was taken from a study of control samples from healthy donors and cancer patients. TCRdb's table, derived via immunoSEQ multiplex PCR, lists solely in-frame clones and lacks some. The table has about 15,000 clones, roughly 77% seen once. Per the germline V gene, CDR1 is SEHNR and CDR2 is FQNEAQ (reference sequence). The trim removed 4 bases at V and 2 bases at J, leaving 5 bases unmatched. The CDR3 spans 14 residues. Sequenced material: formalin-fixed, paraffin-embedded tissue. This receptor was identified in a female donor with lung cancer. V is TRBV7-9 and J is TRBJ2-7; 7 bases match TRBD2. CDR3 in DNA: TGTGCCAGCAGCTACAGCGGGGAGCCCTACGAGCAGTACTTC. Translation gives CASSYSGEPYEQYF.